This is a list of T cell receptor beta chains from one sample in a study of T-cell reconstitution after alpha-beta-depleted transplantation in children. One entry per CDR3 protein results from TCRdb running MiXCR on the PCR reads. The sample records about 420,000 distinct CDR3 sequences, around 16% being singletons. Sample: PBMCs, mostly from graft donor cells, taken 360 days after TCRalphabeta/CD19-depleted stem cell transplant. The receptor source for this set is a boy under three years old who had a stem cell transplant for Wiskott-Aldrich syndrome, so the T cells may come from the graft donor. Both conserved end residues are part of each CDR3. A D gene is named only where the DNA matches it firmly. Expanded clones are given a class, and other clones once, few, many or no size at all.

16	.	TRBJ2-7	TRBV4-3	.	CASSQESRGLSYEQYF	TGCGCCAGCAGCCAAGAGTCCAGGGGCCTCTCCTACGAGCAGTACTTC
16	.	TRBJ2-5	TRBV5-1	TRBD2	CASSLVPGGSQETQYF	TGCGCCAGCAGCTTGGTTCCGGGGGGTTCCCAAGAGACCCAGTACTTC
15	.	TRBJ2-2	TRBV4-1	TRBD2	CASSELAEYTGELFF	TGCGCCAGCAGCGAACTAGCGGAGTACACCGGGGAGCTGTTTTTT
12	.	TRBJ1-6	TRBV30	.	CAWRALSGALHF	TGTGCCTGGAGGGCCCTTAGTGGAGCCCTCCACTTT
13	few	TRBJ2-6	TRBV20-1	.	CSAPEAGANVLTF	TGCAGTGCCCCAGAGGCTGGGGCCAACGTCCTGACTTTC
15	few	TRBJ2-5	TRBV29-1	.	CSVEDHPGQGETQYF	TGCAGCGTTGAAGATCATCCGGGGCAGGGAGAGACCCAGTACTTC
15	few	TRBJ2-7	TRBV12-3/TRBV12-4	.	CASSLGGPKTYEQYF	TGTGCCAGCAGTTTAGGAGGGCCGAAGACCTACGAGCAGTACTTC
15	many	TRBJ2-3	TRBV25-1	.	CASSNIQAWGDTQYF	TGTGCCAGCAGTAACATACAGGCTTGGGGAGATACGCAGTATTTT
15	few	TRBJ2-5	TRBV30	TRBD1	CAWSTLDRAQETQYF	TGTGCCTGGAGTACCCTAGACAGGGCCCAAGAGACCCAGTACTTC
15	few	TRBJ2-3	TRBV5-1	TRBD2	CASSLTSGITDTQYF	TGCGCCAGCAGCTTGACTAGCGGAATCACAGATACGCAGTATTTT
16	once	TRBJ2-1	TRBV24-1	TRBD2	CATSASGLAGYNEQFF	TGTGCCACCAGTGCCTCGGGACTAGCGGGGTACAATGAGCAGTTCTTC
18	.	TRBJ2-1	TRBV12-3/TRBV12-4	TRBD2	CASRLGTSGRIGFDEQFF	TGTGCCAGCAGGTTAGGGACTAGCGGGAGAATTGGGTTCGATGAGCAGTTCTTC
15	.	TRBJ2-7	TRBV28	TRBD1	CASSLLGDSSYEQYF	TGTGCCAGCAGTTTATTGGGGGACAGCTCCTACGAGCAGTACTTC
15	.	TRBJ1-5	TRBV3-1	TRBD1	CASPPGQGFGQPQHF	TGTGCCAGTCCCCCGGGACAGGGATTCGGGCAGCCCCAGCATTTT
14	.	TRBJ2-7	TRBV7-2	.	CASSLSLPSYEQYF	TGTGCCAGCAGCTTAAGCCTACCGTCCTACGAGCAGTACTTC
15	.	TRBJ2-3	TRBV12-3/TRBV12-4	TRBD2	CASSFTGRAADTQYF	TGTGCCAGCAGTTTTACCGGGAGGGCCGCAGATACGCAGTATTTT
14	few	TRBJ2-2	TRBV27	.	CASSQRTVTGELFF	TGTGCCAGCAGTCAAAGGACGGTCACCGGGGAGCTGTTTTTT
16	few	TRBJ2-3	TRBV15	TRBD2	CATSRSERESTDTQYF	TGTGCCACCAGCAGATCCGAGCGGGAGAGCACAGATACGCAGTATTTT
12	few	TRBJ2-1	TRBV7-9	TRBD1	CASSYGQGGTFF	TGTGCCAGCAGCTACGGACAGGGGGGAACGTTCTTC
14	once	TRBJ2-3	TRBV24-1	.	CATRSGVGTDTQYF	TGTGCCACCAGGTCAGGAGTCGGGACAGATACGCAGTATTTT
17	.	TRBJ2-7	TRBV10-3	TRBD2	CAISEPRLAGGAYEKYF	TGTGCCATCAGTGAGCCACGACTAGCGGGAGGAGCCTACGAGAAGTACTTC
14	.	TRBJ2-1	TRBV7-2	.	CASSLQGGPHEQFF	TGTGCCAGCAGCCTACAGGGGGGGCCGCATGAGCAGTTCTTC
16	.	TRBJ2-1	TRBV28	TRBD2	CASSSPWSGGNNEQFF	TGTGCCAGCAGTTCCCCCTGGAGCGGGGGGAACAATGAGCAGTTCTTC
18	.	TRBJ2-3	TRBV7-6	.	CASSLEGTCGLNTDTQYF	TGTGCCAGCAGCTTAGAAGGGACTTGCGGGCTGAACACAGATACGCAGTATTTT
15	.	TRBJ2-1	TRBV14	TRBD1	CASSHKGQVYNEQFF	TGTGCCAGCAGCCACAAGGGACAGGTTTACAATGAGCAGTTCTTC
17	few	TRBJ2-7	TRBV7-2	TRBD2	CASSLVLAGANSYEQYF	TGTGCCAGCAGCTTAGTCCTAGCGGGGGCAAATTCCTACGAGCAGTACTTC